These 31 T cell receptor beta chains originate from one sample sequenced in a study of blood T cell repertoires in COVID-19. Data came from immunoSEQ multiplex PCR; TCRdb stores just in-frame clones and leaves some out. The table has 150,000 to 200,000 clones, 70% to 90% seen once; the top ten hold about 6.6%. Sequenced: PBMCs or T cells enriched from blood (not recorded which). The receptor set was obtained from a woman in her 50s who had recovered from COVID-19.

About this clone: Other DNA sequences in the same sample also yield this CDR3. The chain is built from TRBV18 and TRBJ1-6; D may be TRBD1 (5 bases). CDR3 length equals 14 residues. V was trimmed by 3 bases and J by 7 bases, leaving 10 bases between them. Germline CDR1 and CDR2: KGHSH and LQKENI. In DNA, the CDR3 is TGTGCCAGCTCACCCGCGGGGCAGAATTCACCCCTCCACTTT. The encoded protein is CASSPAGQNSPLHF.

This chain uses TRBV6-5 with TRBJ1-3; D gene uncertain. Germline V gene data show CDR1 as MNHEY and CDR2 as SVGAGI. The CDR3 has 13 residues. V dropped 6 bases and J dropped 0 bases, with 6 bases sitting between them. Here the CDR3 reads CASRRSSGNTIYF. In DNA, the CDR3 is TGTGCCAGCAGACGGAGCTCTGGAAACACCATATATTTT.

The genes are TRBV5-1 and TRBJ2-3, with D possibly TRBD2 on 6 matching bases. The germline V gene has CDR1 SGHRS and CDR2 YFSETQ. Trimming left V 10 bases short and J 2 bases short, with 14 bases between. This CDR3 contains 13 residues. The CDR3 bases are TGCGCCTGCCGCGGGGCCTCCACAGATACGCAGTATTTT. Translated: CACRGASTDTQYF. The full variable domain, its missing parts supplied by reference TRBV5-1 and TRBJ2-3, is KAGVTQTPRYLIKTRGQQVTLSCSPISGHRSVSWYQQTPGQGLQFLFEYFSETQRNKGNFPGRFSGRQFSNSRSEMNVSTLELGDSALYLCACRGASTDTQYFGPGTRLTVL.

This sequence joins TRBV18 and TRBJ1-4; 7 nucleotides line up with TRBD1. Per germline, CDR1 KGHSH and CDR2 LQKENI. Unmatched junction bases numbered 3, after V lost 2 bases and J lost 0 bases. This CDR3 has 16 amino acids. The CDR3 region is CASSPSGGATNEKLFF. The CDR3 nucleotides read TGTGCCAGCTCACCATCAGGGGGTGCAACTAATGAAAAACTGTTTTTT.

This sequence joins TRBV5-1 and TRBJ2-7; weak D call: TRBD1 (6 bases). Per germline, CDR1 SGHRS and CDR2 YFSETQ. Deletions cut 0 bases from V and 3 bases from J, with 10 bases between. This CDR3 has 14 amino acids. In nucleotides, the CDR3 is TGCGCCAGCAGCTTGGGGGGGCGCGTCTACGAGCAGTACTTC. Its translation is CASSLGGRVYEQYF. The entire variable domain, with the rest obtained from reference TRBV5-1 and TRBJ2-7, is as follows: KAGVTQTPRYLIKTRGQQVTLSCSPISGHRSVSWYQQTPGQGLQFLFEYFSETQRNKGNFPGRFSGRQFSNSRSEMNVSTLELGDSALYLCASSLGGRVYEQYFGPGTRLTVT.

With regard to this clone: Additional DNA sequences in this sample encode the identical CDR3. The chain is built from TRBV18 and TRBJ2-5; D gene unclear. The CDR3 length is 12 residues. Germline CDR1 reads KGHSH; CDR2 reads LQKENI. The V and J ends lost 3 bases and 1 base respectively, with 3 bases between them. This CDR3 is CASSPVQETQYF. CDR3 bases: TGTGCCAGCTCACCCGTCCAAGAGACCCAGTACTTC.

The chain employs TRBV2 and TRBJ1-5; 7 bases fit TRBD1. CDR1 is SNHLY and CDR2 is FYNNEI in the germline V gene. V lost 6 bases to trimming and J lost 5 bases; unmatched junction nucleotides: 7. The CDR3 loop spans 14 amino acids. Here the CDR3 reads CASRRDSLYQPQHF. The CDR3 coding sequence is TGTGCCAGCAGGCGGGACAGTTTATATCAGCCCCAGCATTTT. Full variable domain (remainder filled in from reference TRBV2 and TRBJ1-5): EPEVTQTPSHQVTQMGQEVILRCVPISNHLYFYWYRQILGQKVEFLVSFYNNEISEKSEIFDDQFSVERPDGSNFTLKIRSTKLEDSAMYFCASRRDSLYQPQHFGDGTRLSIL.

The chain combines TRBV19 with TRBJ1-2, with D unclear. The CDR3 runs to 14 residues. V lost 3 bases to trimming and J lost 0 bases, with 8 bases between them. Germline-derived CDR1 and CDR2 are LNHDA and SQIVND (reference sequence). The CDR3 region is CASSITTANYGYTF. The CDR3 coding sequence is TGTGCCAGTAGTATTACAACAGCTAACTATGGCTACACCTTC.

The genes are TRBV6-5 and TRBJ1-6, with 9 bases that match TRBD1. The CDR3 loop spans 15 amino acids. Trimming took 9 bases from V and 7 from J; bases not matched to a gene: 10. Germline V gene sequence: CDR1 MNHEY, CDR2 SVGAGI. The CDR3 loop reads CASKGGGTGNSPLHF. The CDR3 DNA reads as TGTGCCAGTAAAGGGGGCGGGACAGGGAATTCACCCCTCCACTTT.

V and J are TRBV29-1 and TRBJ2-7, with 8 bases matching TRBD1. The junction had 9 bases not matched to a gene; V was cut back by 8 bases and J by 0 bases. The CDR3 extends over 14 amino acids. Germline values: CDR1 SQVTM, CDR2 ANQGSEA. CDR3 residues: CSTRDRFNSYEQYF. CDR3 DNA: TGCAGCACCCGGGACAGGTTCAACTCCTACGAGCAGTACTTC.

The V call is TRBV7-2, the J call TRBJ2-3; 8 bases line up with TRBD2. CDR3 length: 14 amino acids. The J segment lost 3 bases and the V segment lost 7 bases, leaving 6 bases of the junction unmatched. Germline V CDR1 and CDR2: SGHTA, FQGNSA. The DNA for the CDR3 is TGTGCCAGCACCCGGGGGGGCAAAACAGATACGCAGTATTTT. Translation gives CASTRGGKTDTQYF. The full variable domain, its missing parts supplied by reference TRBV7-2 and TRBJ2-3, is GAGVSQSPSNKVTEKGKDVELRCDPISGHTALYWYRQSLGQGLEFLIYFQGNSAPDKSGLPSDRFSAERTGGSVSTLTIQRTQQEDSAVYLCASTRGGKTDTQYFGPGTRLTVL.

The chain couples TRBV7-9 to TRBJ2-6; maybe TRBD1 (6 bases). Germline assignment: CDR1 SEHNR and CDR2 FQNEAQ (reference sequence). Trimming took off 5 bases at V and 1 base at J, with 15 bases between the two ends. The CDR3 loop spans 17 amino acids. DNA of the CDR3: TGTGCCAGCAGCCACGGACAGCTTTATTCTGGGGCCAACGTCCTGACTTTC. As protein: CASSHGQLYSGANVLTF.

CDR3 loop: CASRISGGLTDTQYF. The CDR3 nucleotides read TGTGCCAGCAGAATAAGCGGGGGGCTGACAGATACGCAGTATTTT. V gene TRBV6-5 combines with J gene TRBJ2-3; 9 positions agree with TRBD2. The junction had 7 bases not matched to a gene; V was cut back by 6 bases and J by 3 bases. The CDR3 sequence is 15 residues long. Germline V gene lookup returns CDR1 MNHEY and CDR2 SVGAGI.

The CDR3 region is CASRSSRDRGLRVYNSPLHF. CDR3 nucleotides: TGTGCCAGCAGATCCTCCCGGGACAGGGGGCTCAGGGTCTATAATTCACCCCTCCACTTT. This chain connects TRBV27 to TRBJ1-6; 12 nucleotides match TRBD1. CDR3 length: 20 residues. Germline trimming cut 6 bases from V and 3 bases from J; bases unmatched to any gene: 15. CDR1 is MNHEY and CDR2 is SMNVEV in the germline V gene (reference sequence).

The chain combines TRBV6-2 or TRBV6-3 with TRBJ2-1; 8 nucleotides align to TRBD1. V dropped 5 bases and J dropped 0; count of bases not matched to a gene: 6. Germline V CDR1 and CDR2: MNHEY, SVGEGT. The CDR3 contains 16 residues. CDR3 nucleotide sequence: TGTGCCAGCAGTAGGCCTCAGGGGGCCTCCTACAATGAGCAGTTCTTC. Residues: CASSRPQGASYNEQFF.

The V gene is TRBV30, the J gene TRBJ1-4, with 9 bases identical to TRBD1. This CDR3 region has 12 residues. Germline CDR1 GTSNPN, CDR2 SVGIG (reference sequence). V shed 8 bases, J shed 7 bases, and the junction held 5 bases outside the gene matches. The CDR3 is CAGDREGEKLFF. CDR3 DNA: TGTGCCGGGGACAGGGAGGGTGAAAAACTGTTTTTT.

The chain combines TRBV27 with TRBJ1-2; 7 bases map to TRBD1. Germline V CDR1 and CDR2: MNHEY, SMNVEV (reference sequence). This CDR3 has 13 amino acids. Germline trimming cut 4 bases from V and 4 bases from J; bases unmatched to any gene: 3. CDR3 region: CASSSGTAYGYTF. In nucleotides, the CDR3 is TGTGCCAGCAGTTCGGGGACAGCCTATGGCTACACCTTC.

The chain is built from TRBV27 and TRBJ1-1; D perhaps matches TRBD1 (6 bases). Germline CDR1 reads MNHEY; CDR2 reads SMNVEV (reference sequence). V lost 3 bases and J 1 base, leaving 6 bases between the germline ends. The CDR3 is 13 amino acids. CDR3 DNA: TGTGCCAGCAGTTTGGGACAGAACACTGAAGCTTTCTTT. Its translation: CASSLGQNTEAFF.

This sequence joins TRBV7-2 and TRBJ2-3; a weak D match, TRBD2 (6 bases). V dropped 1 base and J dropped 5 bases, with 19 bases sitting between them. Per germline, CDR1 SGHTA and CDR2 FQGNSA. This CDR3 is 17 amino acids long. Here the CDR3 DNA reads TGTGCCAGCAGCTTAGATGCAGCGCGCGGGGCGGGAGATACGCAGTATTTT. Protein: CASSLDAARGAGDTQYF.

CDR3 amino acids: CSARRGLAGAYEQYF. The CDR3 coding sequence is TGCAGCGCCCGGAGGGGACTAGCGGGGGCCTACGAGCAGTACTTC. The chain links TRBV29-1 to TRBJ2-7; 14 nucleotides agree with TRBD2. V lost 7 bases, J lost 2 bases, and 7 bases stayed unmatched. CDR3 length: 15 residues. CDR1 is SQVTM, CDR2 ANQGSEA, per germline.

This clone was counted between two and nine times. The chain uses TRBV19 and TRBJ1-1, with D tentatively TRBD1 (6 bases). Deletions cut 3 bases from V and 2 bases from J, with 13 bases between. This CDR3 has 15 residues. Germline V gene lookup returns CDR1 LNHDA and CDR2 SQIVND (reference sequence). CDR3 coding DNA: TGTGCCAGTAGTATCCAACAGGGCCTCAACACTGAAGCTTTCTTT. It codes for CASSIQQGLNTEAFF. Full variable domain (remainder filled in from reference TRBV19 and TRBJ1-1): DGGITQSPKYLFRKEGQNVTLSCEQNLNHDAMYWYRQDPGQGLRLIYYSQIVNDFQKGDIAEGYSVSREKKESFPLTVTSAQKNPTAFYLCASSIQQGLNTEAFFGQGTRLTVV.

The CDR3 DNA sequence: TGTGCCAGCAGTGAATCCAGGAGGGCCGGCACAGATACGCAGTATTTT. It codes for CASSESRRAGTDTQYF. The J gene is TRBJ2-3, the V gene TRBV25-1, with D possibly being TRBD2 (6 bases). The CDR3 has 16 residues. CDR1 and CDR2 from the germline V gene are MGHDK and SYGVNS. Trimming cost V 1 base and J 1 base, with 12 bases left between them.

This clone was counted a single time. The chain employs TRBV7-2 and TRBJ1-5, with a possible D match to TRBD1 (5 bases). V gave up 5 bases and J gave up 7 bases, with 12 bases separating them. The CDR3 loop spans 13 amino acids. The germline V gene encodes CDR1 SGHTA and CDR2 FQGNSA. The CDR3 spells CASSPVWGQPQHF. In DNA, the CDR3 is TGTGCCAGCAGCCCCGTCTGGGGCCAGCCCCAGCATTTT.

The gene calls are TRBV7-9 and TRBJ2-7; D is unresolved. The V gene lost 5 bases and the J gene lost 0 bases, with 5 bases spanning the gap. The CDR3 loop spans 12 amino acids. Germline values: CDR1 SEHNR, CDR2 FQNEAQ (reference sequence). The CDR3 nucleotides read TGTGCCAGCAGCGCGAGCTCCTACGAGCAGTACTTC. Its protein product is CASSASSYEQYF.

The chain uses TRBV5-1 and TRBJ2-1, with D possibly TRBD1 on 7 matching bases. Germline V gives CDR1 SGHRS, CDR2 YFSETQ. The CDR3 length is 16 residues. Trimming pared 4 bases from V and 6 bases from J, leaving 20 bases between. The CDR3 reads CASSTRQGGSGNEQFF. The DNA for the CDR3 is TGCGCCAGCAGCACCCGACAGGGAGGTTCAGGCAATGAGCAGTTCTTC. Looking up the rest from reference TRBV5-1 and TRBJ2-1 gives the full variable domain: KAGVTQTPRYLIKTRGQQVTLSCSPISGHRSVSWYQQTPGQGLQFLFEYFSETQRNKGNFPGRFSGRQFSNSRSEMNVSTLELGDSALYLCASSTRQGGSGNEQFFGPGTRLTVL.

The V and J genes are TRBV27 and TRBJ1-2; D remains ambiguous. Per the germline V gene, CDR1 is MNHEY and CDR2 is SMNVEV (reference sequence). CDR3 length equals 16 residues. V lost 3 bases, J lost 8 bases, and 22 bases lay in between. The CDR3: CASSFRTRGFGGGYTF. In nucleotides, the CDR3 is TGTGCCAGCAGTTTTAGAACCCGTGGGTTCGGAGGGGGCTACACCTTC.

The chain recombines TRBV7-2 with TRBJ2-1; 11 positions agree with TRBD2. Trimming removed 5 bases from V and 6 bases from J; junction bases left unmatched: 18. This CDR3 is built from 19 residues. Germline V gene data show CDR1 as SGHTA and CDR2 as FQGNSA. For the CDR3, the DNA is TGTGCCAGCAGCCCTAGGGATAGCGGGGGGGGTTCCATGGGCAATGAGCAGTTCTTC. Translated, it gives CASSPRDSGGGSMGNEQFF.

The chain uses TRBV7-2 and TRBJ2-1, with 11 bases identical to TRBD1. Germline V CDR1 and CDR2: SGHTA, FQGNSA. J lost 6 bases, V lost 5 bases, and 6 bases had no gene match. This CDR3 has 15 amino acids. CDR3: CASSGTGTGGNEQFF. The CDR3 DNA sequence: TGTGCCAGCAGCGGGACCGGGACAGGGGGCAATGAGCAGTTCTTC.

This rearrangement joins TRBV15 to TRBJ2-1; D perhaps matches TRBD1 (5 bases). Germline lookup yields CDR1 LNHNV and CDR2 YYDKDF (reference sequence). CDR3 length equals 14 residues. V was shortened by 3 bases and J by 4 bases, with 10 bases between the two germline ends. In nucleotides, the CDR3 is TGTGCCACCAGCAGCGACAGTTTTTACAATGAGCAGTTCTTC. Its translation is CATSSDSFYNEQFF. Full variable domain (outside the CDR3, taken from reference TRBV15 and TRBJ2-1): DAMVIQNPRYQVTQFGKPVTLSCSQTLNHNVMYWYQQKSSQAPKLLFHYYDKDFNNEADTPDNFQSRRPNTSFCFLDIRSPGLGDTAMYLCATSSDSFYNEQFFGPGTRLTVL.

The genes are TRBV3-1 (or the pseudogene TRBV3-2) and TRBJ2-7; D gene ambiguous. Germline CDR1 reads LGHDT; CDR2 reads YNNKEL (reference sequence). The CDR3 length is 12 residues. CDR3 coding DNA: TGTGCCAGCAGCCACCGCCTGGCGGCAGCGATCGTC. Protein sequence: CASSHRLAAAIV.

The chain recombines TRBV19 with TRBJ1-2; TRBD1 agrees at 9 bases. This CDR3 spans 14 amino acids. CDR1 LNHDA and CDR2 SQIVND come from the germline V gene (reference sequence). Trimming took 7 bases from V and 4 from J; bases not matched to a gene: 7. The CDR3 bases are TGTGCCAGTACATACAGGGGGCGCATCTATGGCTACACCTTC. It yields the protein CASTYRGRIYGYTF.